A selection of T cell receptor beta chains follows, all from one sample in a study of T cell repertoires in cytomegalovirus infection. Their antigens are not known. MiXCR, run by TCRdb on the reads, gives a single entry per CDR3 protein. The data contain some 700,000 distinct CDR3 sequences, around 32% of them singletons. Here the sequenced sample was cultured PBMCs, taken from culture after CMV antigen stimulation. The source of these receptors is a human donor in good health (CMV status not recorded). Some clones in this sample may be carry-over from other donors' samples. Both conserved end residues are part of each CDR3. The order of the fields is clone size, V gene, D gene, CDR3 protein. A D gene is named only where the DNA matches it firmly. A clone size is listed for some rows: how often the clone was seen (once, few, many), or a class if it is expanded.

- TRBV20-1 - CSARDPDSLGNEQFF
- TRBV11-2 - CASTRSDGTLLYEQYF
- TRBV4-1 - CASSQVQNSPLHF
- TRBV2 - CAISTRETQYF
- TRBV7-8 - CASSRAMGIDTQYF
few TRBV6-1 TRBD1 CASSHGTGGLDTQYF
- TRBV7-2 TRBD2 CASGAGLAGGLDEQFF
few TRBV12-3/TRBV12-4 TRBD2 CASSSHTSGRGETQYF
- TRBV7-8 - CASSLMGAVTEAFF
- TRBV12-3/TRBV12-4 TRBD2 CASTFPGLENEQFF
once TRBV6-5 TRBD1 CASSYVRGPDTQYF
- TRBV7-6 - CASSLRGTGTPLEQYF
- TRBV12-3/TRBV12-4 - CASSFWGSEYNEQFF
- TRBV7-2 - CATSYYNYGYTF
once TRBV7-2 - CASSLLEGGAETQYF
- TRBV20-1 - CSALSETQYF
- TRBV12-3/TRBV12-4 - CASSLLGRNNEQFF
- TRBV12-3/TRBV12-4 - CASSSDVINQPQHF
- TRBV5-4 TRBD1 CASSRWDRGLYNEQFF
few TRBV7-2 - CASSSRYYGYTF
many TRBV7-2 - CASSLASGVNYGYTF
- TRBV18 - CASAGQGNSGANVLTF
- TRBV20-1 - CSARMDSSYEQYF
many TRBV7-6 - CASTSSTSVGETQYF
- TRBV19 - CASSIEEGAQFF
- TRBV29-1 - CSVGGTPSSYNEQFF
- TRBV19 TRBD2 CASSEIAGMRNEQFF
few TRBV7-2 - CASSSTAVGYEQYF
- TRBV7-9 - CAWTRGNEQFF
few TRBV7-8 - CASSGGGNGYGYTF
- TRBV20-1 - CSASGSPRETQYF
- TRBV20-1 - CSGQFNEQFF
few TRBV7-2 - CASSLSGLGVQPQHF
few TRBV10-3 - CASTRSGGSRTDTQYF
few TRBV27 - CASSYQANEKLFF
- TRBV11-2 - CASSHSRGLKETQYF
- TRBV7-2 - CASSQPRGGGPLKTQYF
- TRBV4-1 TRBD2 CASSQRSGGAGDTQYF
- TRBV7-8 - CASSSRGRGRPETQYF
many TRBV7-9 TRBD2 CASSHYSGGEGNEQFF